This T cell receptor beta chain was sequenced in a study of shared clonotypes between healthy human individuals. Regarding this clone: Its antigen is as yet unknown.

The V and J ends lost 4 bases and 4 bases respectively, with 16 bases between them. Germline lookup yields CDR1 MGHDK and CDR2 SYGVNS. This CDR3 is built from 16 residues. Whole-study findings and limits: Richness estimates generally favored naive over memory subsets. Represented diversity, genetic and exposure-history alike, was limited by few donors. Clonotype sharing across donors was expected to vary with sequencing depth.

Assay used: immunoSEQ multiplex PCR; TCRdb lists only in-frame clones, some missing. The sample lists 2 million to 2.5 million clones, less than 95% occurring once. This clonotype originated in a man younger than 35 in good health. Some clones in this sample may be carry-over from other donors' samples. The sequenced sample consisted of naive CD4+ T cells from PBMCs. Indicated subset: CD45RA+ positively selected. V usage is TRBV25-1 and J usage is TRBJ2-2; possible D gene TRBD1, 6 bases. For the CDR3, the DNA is TGTGCCAGCAGTGGGGACACACCAACTGGCACCGGGGAGCTGTTTTTT. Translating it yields CASSGDTPTGTGELFF.